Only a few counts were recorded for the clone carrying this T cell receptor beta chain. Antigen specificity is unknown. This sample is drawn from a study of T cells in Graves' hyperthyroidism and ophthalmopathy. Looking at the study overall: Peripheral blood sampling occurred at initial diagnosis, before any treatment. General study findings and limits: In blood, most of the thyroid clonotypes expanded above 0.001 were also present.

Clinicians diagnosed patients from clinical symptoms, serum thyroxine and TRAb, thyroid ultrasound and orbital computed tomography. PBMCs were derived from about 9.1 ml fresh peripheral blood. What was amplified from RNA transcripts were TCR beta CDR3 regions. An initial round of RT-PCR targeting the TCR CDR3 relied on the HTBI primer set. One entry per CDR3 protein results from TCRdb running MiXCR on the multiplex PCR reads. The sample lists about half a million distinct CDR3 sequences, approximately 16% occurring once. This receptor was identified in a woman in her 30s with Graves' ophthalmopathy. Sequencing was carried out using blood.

The chain's CDR3 is CATSDPGPSSYNEQFF. As DNA, the CDR3 is TGTGCCACCAGTGATCCGGGTCCGAGCTCCTACAATGAGCAGTTCTTC. The V and J genes are TRBV24-1 and TRBJ2-1; D call uncertain. Germline-derived CDR1 and CDR2 are KGHDR and SFDVKD. CDR3 length: 16 amino acids. V shed 3 bases and J shed 0 bases, with 11 bases lying between them.